The sequence of this T cell receptor (beta chain) was determined in a study of shared clonotypes between healthy human individuals. Study summary: Every donor yielded three CD4 naive, three CD4 memory, two CD8 naive and one CD8 memory plate.

Note on this clone: What it binds is not known.

Study-wide findings and caveats: A handful of donors showed sharing of about 4.7% of naive CD4 clonotypes. A generally larger estimated richness was seen in naive subsets than in memory subsets.

The naive CD8 population came from CD45RO-negative cells selected for CCR7, without terminally differentiated effector memory CD45RA+ cells. The study drew all its donors from Caucasian adults living in Nashville, Tennessee. Generated by immunoSEQ multiplex PCR, the TCRdb table keeps only in-frame clones and is missing some. Among about 1,900,000 clones listed, about 95% were seen once. Trimming cost V 5 bases and J 6 bases; bases outside gene matches: 2. Germline CDR1 and CDR2: GTSNPN and SVGIG (reference sequence). The CDR3 is made up of 13 amino acids. This clonotype was obtained from a man younger than 35 in good health. The J gene is TRBJ2-1, the V gene TRBV30; TRBD2 agrees at 12 bases. The specimen was naive CD8+ T cells sorted from blood. DNA for the CDR3: TGTGCCTGGGCTAGCGGGGGGGGCAATGAGCAGTTCTTC. It encodes CAWASGGGNEQFF.